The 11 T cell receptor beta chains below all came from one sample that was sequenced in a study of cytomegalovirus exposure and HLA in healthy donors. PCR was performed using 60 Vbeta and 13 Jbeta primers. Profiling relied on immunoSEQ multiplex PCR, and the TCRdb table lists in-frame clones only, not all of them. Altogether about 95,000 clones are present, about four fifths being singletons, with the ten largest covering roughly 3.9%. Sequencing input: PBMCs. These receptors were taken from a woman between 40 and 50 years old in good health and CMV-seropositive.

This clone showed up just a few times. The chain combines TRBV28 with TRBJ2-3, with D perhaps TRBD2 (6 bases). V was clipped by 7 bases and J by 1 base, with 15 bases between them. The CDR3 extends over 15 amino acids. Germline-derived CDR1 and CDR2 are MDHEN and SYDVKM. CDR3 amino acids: CASNGPASGTDTQYF. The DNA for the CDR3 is TGTGCCAGCAATGGCCCGGCTAGCGGCACAGATACGCAGTATTTT.

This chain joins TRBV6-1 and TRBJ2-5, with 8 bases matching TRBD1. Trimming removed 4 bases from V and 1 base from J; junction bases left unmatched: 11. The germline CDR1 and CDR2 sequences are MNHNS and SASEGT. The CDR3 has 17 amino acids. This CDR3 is CASSATGTGDGQETQYF. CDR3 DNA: TGTGCCAGCAGTGCTACCGGGACAGGAGACGGCCAAGAGACCCAGTACTTC.

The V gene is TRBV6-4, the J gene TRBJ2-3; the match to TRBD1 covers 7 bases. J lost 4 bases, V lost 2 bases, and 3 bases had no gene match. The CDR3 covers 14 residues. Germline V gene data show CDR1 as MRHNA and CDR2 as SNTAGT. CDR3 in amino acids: CASSDEGASDTQYF. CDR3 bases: TGTGCCAGCAGTGACGAGGGGGCCTCAGATACGCAGTATTTT.

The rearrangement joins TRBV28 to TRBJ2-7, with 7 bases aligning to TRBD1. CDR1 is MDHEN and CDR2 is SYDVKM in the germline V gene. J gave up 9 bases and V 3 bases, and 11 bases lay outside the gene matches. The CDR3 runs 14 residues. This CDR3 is CASSFGQGVSWQYF. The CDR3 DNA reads TGTGCCAGCAGTTTTGGGCAGGGGGTATCGTGGCAGTACTTC.

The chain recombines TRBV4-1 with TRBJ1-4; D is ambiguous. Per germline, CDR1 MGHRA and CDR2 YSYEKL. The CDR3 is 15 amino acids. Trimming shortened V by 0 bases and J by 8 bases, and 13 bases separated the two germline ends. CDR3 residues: CASSQELHGGEKLFF. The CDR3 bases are TGCGCCAGCAGCCAAGAGTTGCATGGCGGGGAAAAACTGTTTTTT.

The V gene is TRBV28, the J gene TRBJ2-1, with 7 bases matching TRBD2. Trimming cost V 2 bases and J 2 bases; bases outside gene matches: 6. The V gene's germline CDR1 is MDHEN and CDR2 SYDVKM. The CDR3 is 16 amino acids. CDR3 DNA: TGTGCCAGCAGTTTAAGCGGGGAGTCTCCCTACAATGAGCAGTTCTTC. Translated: CASSLSGESPYNEQFF. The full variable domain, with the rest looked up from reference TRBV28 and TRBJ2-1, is DVKVTQSSRYLVKRTGEKVFLECVQDMDHENMFWYRQDPGLGLRLIYFSYDVKMKEKGDIPEGYSVSREKKERFSLILESASTNQTSMYLCASSLSGESPYNEQFFGPGTRLTVL.

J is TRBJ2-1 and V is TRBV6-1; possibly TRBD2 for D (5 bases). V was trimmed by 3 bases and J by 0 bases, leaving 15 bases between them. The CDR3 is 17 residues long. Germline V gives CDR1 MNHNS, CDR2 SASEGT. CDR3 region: CASSDLVSESSYNEQFF. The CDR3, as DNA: TGTGCCAGCAGTGATCTCGTTAGCGAGAGCTCCTACAATGAGCAGTTCTTC.

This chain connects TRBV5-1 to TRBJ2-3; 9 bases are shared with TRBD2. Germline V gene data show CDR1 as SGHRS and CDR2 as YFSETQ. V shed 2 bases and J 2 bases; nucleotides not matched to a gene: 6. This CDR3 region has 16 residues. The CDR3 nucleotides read TGCGCCAGCAGCTTCGCCCTAGCGGGACCCACAGATACGCAGTATTTT. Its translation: CASSFALAGPTDTQYF.

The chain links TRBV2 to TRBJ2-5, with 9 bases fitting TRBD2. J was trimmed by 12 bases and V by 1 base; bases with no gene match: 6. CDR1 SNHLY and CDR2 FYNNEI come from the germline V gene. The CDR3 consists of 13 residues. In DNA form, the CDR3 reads TGTGCCAGCAGTGAAGGCGGGAGGGCCCCGAAGTACTTC. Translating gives CASSEGGRAPKYF.

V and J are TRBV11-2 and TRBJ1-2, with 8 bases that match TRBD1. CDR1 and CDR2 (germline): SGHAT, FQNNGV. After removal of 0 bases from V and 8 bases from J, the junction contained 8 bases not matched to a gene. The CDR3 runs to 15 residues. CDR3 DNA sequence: TGTGCCAGCAGCTTAGAAGGGACAGGTAGTTACGGCTACACCTTC. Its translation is CASSLEGTGSYGYTF.

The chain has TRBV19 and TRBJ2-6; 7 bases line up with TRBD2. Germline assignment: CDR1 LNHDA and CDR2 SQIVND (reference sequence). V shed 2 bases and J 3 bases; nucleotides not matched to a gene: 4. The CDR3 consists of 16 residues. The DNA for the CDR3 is TGTGCCAGTAGTATAACGGGGGGACTTGGGGCCAACGTCCTGACTTTC. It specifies CASSITGGLGANVLTF. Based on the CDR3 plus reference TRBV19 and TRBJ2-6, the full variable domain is DGGITQSPKYLFRKEGQNVTLSCEQNLNHDAMYWYRQDPGQGLRLIYYSQIVNDFQKGDIAEGYSVSREKKESFPLTVTSAQKNPTAFYLCASSITGGLGANVLTFGAGSRLTVL.